A single sample gave rise to the 32 T cell receptor beta chains below, sequenced in a study of a mutant IDH1 vaccine in newly diagnosed glioma. No antigen has been identified for these receptors. Only in-frame clones appear in the TCRdb table, and some are missing; sequencing was by immunoSEQ multiplex PCR. Among fewer than 75,000 clones listed, around 85% were seen once. The time point: week 11, during vaccination. The content of each vaccine dose was 300 ug of mutant IDH1 20-mer peptide, and topical imiquimod accompanied it. Specimen: PBMCs, collected from a glioma patient whose treatment included an IDH1 peptide vaccine. The receptors here all came from a woman between 50 and 59 years old with glioma.

The chain employs TRBV9 and TRBJ1-6, with 9 bases fitting TRBD1. In germline, CDR1 is SGDLS, CDR2 YYNGEE. This CDR3 comprises 16 residues. V lost 3 bases and J lost 7; bases outside the gene matches: 8. CDR3 nucleotides: TGTGCCAGCAGCGAGGCCGGGACAGGGAACAATTCACCCCTCCACTTT. Amino acid sequence: CASSEAGTGNNSPLHF.

The chain employs TRBV12-5 and TRBJ2-1, with D possibly being TRBD1 or TRBD2 (6 bases each). There are 14 residues in the CDR3. V lost 3 bases and J 10 bases, leaving 16 bases between the germline ends. CDR1 is LGHNT and CDR2 is FRNRAP in the germline V gene. DNA for the CDR3: TGTGCTAGTGGTTTTTTTGGGGGGCAAGGGGAGCAGTTCTTC. This sequence encodes CASGFFGGQGEQFF.

This clone was seen a handful of times. This sequence joins TRBV19 and TRBJ1-1; D is undetermined. CDR1 is LNHDA and CDR2 is SQIVND in the germline V gene (reference sequence). The CDR3 is 13 amino acids. Trimming removed 6 bases at V and 3 bases at J, with 11 bases between. CDR3 bases: TGTGCCAGTAGCCTTTCATGGGACACTGAAGCTTTCTTT. It is translated as CASSLSWDTEAFF.

V is TRBV19 and J is TRBJ1-2; D uncertain. The V gene lost 5 bases and the J gene lost 6 bases, with 19 bases spanning the gap. This CDR3 region has 15 residues. Germline CDR1 reads LNHDA; CDR2 reads SQIVND (reference sequence). CDR3 region: CASSRRTPLIDGYTF. The CDR3, as DNA: TGTGCCAGTAGTCGAAGGACGCCGTTGATCGATGGCTACACCTTC. Complete variable domain (other parts from reference TRBV19 and TRBJ1-2): DGGITQSPKYLFRKEGQNVTLSCEQNLNHDAMYWYRQDPGQGLRLIYYSQIVNDFQKGDIAEGYSVSREKKESFPLTVTSAQKNPTAFYLCASSRRTPLIDGYTFGSGTRLTVV.

This chain connects TRBV2 to TRBJ2-7; 8 bases are shared with TRBD1. Germline V gene lookup returns CDR1 SNHLY and CDR2 FYNNEI. V was clipped by 4 bases and J by 2 bases; unmatched bases: 7. The CDR3 extends over 15 amino acids. CDR3 residues: CASSVGGQGPYEQYF. DNA of the CDR3: TGTGCCAGCAGTGTTGGCGGACAGGGTCCCTACGAGCAGTACTTC.

V and J are TRBV19 and TRBJ1-1; D call uncertain. CDR1 and CDR2 from the germline V gene are LNHDA and SQIVND (reference sequence). CDR3 length: 13 residues. Trimming left V 1 base short and J 1 base short, with 4 bases between. The CDR3 DNA sequence: TGTGCCAGTAGTATAGGGGGGAACACTGAAGCTTTCTTT. It codes for CASSIGGNTEAFF.

The CDR3 protein is CASRKNSDNSPLHF. CDR3 coding DNA: TGTGCCAGCAGGAAGAATAGTGATAATTCACCCCTCCACTTT. This chain joins TRBV2 and TRBJ1-6; D unresolved. The germline gives CDR1 SNHLY, CDR2 FYNNEI. There are 14 residues in the CDR3. V was cut by 6 bases and J by 5 bases, with 11 bases left in between.

This clone showed up just a few times. V is TRBV9 and J is TRBJ2-3; TRBD1 matches at 7 bases. The V gene end was trimmed by 2 bases and the J gene end by 0 bases; junction bases not matched to a gene: 6. The CDR3 contains 16 residues. Germline-derived CDR1 and CDR2 are SGDLS and YYNGEE. The CDR3 nucleotides read TGTGCCAGCAGCGTCCAGACAGGGAAGAGCACAGATACGCAGTATTTT. Protein product: CASSVQTGKSTDTQYF. Variable domain in full (rest from reference TRBV9 and TRBJ2-3): DSGVTQTPKHLITATGQRVTLRCSPRSGDLSVYWYQQSLDQGLQFLIQYYNGEERAKGNILERFSAQQFPDLHSELNLSSLELGDSALYFCASSVQTGKSTDTQYFGPGTRLTVL.

The gene calls are TRBV29-1 and TRBJ1-1; tentatively, D is TRBD1 (5 bases). Germline V gene data show CDR1 as SQVTM and CDR2 as ANQGSEA. V lost 6 bases and J lost 4, with 12 bases in between. The CDR3 is made up of 12 amino acids. CDR3 sequence (DNA): TGCAGCGTGCTACCCGGGACCACTGAAGCTTTCTTT. Its translation: CSVLPGTTEAFF.

The chain links TRBV28 to TRBJ2-7, with 7 bases identical to TRBD2. Germline lookup yields CDR1 MDHEN and CDR2 SYDVKM. The CDR3 runs 15 residues. The ends lost 5 bases at V and 4 bases at J; junction bases unmatched: 11. Here the CDR3 DNA reads TGTGCCAGCAGTCGGGCGGCTAGCGGCCTTTACGAGCAGTACTTC. Translated: CASSRAASGLYEQYF. The variable domain in full, completed from reference TRBV28 and TRBJ2-7, reads DVKVTQSSRYLVKRTGEKVFLECVQDMDHENMFWYRQDPGLGLRLIYFSYDVKMKEKGDIPEGYSVSREKKERFSLILESASTNQTSMYLCASSRAASGLYEQYFGPGTRLTVT.

This clone was recorded only once. The chain couples TRBV30 to TRBJ1-1; D possibly corresponds to TRBD1 (5 bases). Germline V gene data show CDR1 as GTSNPN and CDR2 as SVGIG (reference sequence). Trimming pared 3 bases from V and 4 bases from J, leaving 12 bases between. This CDR3 has 13 amino acids. The CDR3 protein is CAWRPPGFTEAFF. CDR3 DNA: TGTGCCTGGAGACCCCCAGGGTTCACTGAAGCTTTCTTT.

The gene calls are TRBV28 and TRBJ1-3; maybe TRBD1 (5 bases). V lost 4 bases, J lost 0 bases, and 10 bases lay in between. Germline-derived CDR1 and CDR2 are MDHEN and SYDVKM. The CDR3 loop spans 15 amino acids. As DNA, the CDR3 is TGTGCCAGCAGTTACACAGGATCCTCTGGAAACACCATATATTTT. The encoded protein is CASSYTGSSGNTIYF. The full variable domain, completed using reference TRBV28 and TRBJ1-3, is DVKVTQSSRYLVKRTGEKVFLECVQDMDHENMFWYRQDPGLGLRLIYFSYDVKMKEKGDIPEGYSVSREKKERFSLILESASTNQTSMYLCASSYTGSSGNTIYFGEGSWLTVV.

The chain uses TRBV30 and TRBJ1-3; a possible D gene is TRBD1 (6 bases). CDR3 length: 15 residues. Trimming took 4 bases from V and 2 from J, leaving 15 bases between them. Germline CDR1 is GTSNPN and CDR2 is SVGIG (reference sequence). Here the CDR3 reads CAWTSGGAAGNTIYF. CDR3 bases: TGTGCCTGGACCTCGGGGGGGGCGGCTGGAAACACCATATATTTT. Based on the CDR3 plus reference TRBV30 and TRBJ1-3, the full variable domain is SQTIHQWPATLVQPVGSPLSLECTVEGTSNPNLYWYRQAAGRGLQLLFYSVGIGQISSEVPQNLSASRPQDRQFILSSKKLLLSDSGFYLCAWTSGGAAGNTIYFGEGSWLTVV.

The chain has TRBV5-4 and TRBJ1-6, with D possibly being TRBD1 (5 bases). V dropped 0 bases and J dropped 7 bases, with 14 bases sitting between them. The germline V gene encodes CDR1 SGHNT and CDR2 YYREEE (reference sequence). This CDR3 spans 16 amino acids. In DNA form, the CDR3 reads TGTGCCAGCAGCTTGGGAGCACCAAAGGGGAATTCACCCCTCCACTTT. This sequence encodes CASSLGAPKGNSPLHF.

V is TRBV30 and J is TRBJ2-7; D may be TRBD2 (6 bases). The CDR3 sequence is 14 residues long. Germline-derived CDR1 and CDR2 are GTSNPN and SVGIG (reference sequence). The ends were cut back, 4 bases at V and 2 bases at J, with 15 bases in the middle. The CDR3 sequence: CAWKEDYTAYEQYF. In DNA form, the CDR3 reads TGTGCCTGGAAAGAGGACTACACCGCCTACGAGCAGTACTTC.

The chain combines TRBV28 with TRBJ2-7; D is unresolved. Germline V gene data show CDR1 as MDHEN and CDR2 as SYDVKM. V shed 3 bases and J shed 1 base, with 13 bases lying between them. The CDR3 covers 15 residues. DNA of the CDR3: TGTGCCAGCAGTTTCGTCCGGGTCAGGTCCTACGAGCAGTACTTC. Protein product: CASSFVRVRSYEQYF.

This clone was detected only once. At one boundary the junction diverges from the germline segment, which might be a read error. Within the sample, other DNA sequences also encode this same CDR3. J is TRBJ2-3 and V is TRBV28; maybe TRBD2 (7 bases). CDR1 and CDR2 from the germline V gene are MDHEN and SYDVKM. The CDR3 has 14 residues. In nucleotides, the CDR3 is TGCGCCAGCAGTTTGGGGGGGCCCCAAGATACGCAGTATTTT. Translating it yields CASSLGGPQDTQYF.

J is TRBJ2-2 and V is TRBV5-1, with 8 bases lining up with TRBD2. V lost 5 bases, J lost 0 bases, and 3 bases stayed unmatched. The CDR3 is 15 residues long. Germline CDR1 reads SGHRS; CDR2 reads YFSETQ. DNA for the CDR3: TGCGCCAGCAGGGCGGGACTAGCGAACACCGGGGAGCTGTTTTTT. The encoded protein is CASRAGLANTGELFF.

The sample holds one count of this clone. The CDR3 region has the DNA TGTGCCAGCAGTGAAGCGCTTTGGGGACGAAGACATCAGCCCCAGCATTTT. It codes for CASSEALWGRRHQPQHF. V gene TRBV2 combines with J gene TRBJ1-5; TRBD1 is a possible D gene (5 bases). V lost 0 bases and J lost 5, with 17 bases in between. Germline-derived CDR1 and CDR2 are SNHLY and FYNNEI. CDR3 length: 17 amino acids.

The chain employs TRBV10-1 and TRBJ1-1, with a tentative D call TRBD1 (6 bases). Looked up from germline, CDR1 is WNHNN and CDR2 is SYGVQD (reference sequence). Trimming stripped 3 bases from V and 8 bases from J, with 13 bases between. CDR3 length: 13 residues. The CDR3 is CASSEFTQGEAFF. CDR3 bases: TGCGCCAGCAGTGAATTCACACAGGGAGAAGCTTTCTTT.

This chain connects TRBV6-5 to TRBJ2-7, with a weak D call TRBD2 (6 bases). Germline V gene data show CDR1 as MNHEY and CDR2 as SVGAGI. The CDR3 length is 16 residues. V dropped 2 bases and J dropped 5 bases, with 19 bases sitting between them. In nucleotides, the CDR3 is TGTGCCAGCAGTTACATGCCTGGGACTGGGGCCCACGAGCAGTACTTC. Translating gives CASSYMPGTGAHEQYF.

The genes are TRBV19 and TRBJ1-5; TRBD1 matches 8 bases. CDR1 and CDR2 (germline): LNHDA, SQIVND (reference sequence). The CDR3 contains 14 residues. V dropped 8 bases and J dropped 7; count of bases not matched to a gene: 10. This CDR3 is CASQRQGPGQPQHF. DNA of the CDR3: TGTGCCAGTCAGAGACAGGGGCCGGGGCAGCCCCAGCATTTT.

CDR3 in DNA: TGTGCCAGCAGCGTAGTGGACAGAAAAGAGACCCAGTACTTC. It is translated as CASSVVDRKETQYF. This chain joins TRBV9 and TRBJ2-5, with D perhaps TRBD1 (6 bases). Germline loops: CDR1 SGDLS, CDR2 YYNGEE. The CDR3 sequence is 14 residues long. Trimming shortened V by 0 bases and J by 3 bases, and 9 bases separated the two germline ends.

The V gene is TRBV7-6, the J gene TRBJ2-3, with a tentative D call TRBD1 (6 bases). There are 13 residues in the CDR3. The germline CDR1 and CDR2 sequences are SGHVS and FNYEAQ. V lost 2 bases to trimming and J lost 5 bases, with 8 bases between them. CDR3 in amino acids: CASSLNREDTQYF. CDR3 bases: TGTGCCAGCAGCTTAAACAGGGAAGATACGCAGTATTTT.

The chain couples TRBV29-1 to TRBJ2-7; tentative D call: TRBD2 (5 bases). V was cut by 6 bases and J by 2 bases, with 17 bases left in between. Per the germline V gene, CDR1 is SQVTM and CDR2 is ANQGSEA. The CDR3 runs 14 residues. CDR3 amino acids: CSVADGQFTYEQYF. The CDR3 coding sequence is TGCAGCGTAGCGGACGGGCAGTTTACCTACGAGCAGTACTTC.

This clone has just one count. The V and J genes are TRBV27 and TRBJ1-5; D ambiguous. This CDR3 has 13 amino acids. Germline loops: CDR1 MNHEY, CDR2 SMNVEV (reference sequence). The ends were cut back, 0 bases at V and 7 bases at J, with 7 bases in the middle. The CDR3 DNA is TGTGCCAGCAGTTTATCCTTCGGACAGCCCCAGCATTTT. This codes for CASSLSFGQPQHF.

V is TRBV6-1 and J is TRBJ1-5, with D perhaps matching TRBD1 (5 bases). CDR1 MNHNS and CDR2 SASEGT come from the germline V gene. The CDR3 has 17 amino acids. The V gene lost 3 bases and the J gene lost 1 base, with 16 bases spanning the gap. CDR3 loop: CASSDNLGTSSNQPQHF. The CDR3 bases are TGTGCCAGCAGTGACAACCTGGGGACGTCGAGCAATCAGCCCCAGCATTTT.

The chain couples TRBV6-1 to TRBJ2-3; the match to TRBD2 covers 9 bases. After removal of 6 bases from V and 1 base from J, the junction contained 5 bases not matched to a gene. This CDR3 comprises 15 residues. Germline V gene sequence: CDR1 MNHNS, CDR2 SASEGT. In nucleotides, the CDR3 is TGTGCCAGCAGGCGGGCTAGCGGGGGCACAGATACGCAGTATTTT. Amino acids: CASRRASGGTDTQYF.

The V gene is TRBV14, the J gene TRBJ1-4, with D unclear. This CDR3 has 14 amino acids. Germline-derived CDR1 and CDR2 are SGHDN and FVKESK. With 1 base removed from V and 12 bases from J, the gap between germline ends came to 15 bases. The CDR3 bases are TGTGCCAGCAGCCAAGCACACATGACGGAAGAACTGTTTTTT. Translation: CASSQAHMTEELFF.

V is TRBV15 and J is TRBJ1-2, with D uncertain. There are 14 residues in the CDR3. V dropped 0 bases and J dropped 7 bases, with 12 bases sitting between them. CDR1 is LNHNV and CDR2 is YYDKDF in the germline V gene (reference sequence). The CDR3 protein is CATSRDLRVGGYTF. The CDR3 bases are TGTGCCACCAGCAGAGATCTGCGGGTAGGTGGCTACACCTTC.

The chain couples TRBV15 to TRBJ1-5, with D unclear. The length of the CDR3 is 17 residues. Deletions cut 0 bases from V and 7 bases from J, with 19 bases between. Germline V lookup: CDR1 LNHNV, CDR2 YYDKDF (reference sequence). The CDR3 region is CATSRDRRNFAGQPQHF. The CDR3 DNA sequence: TGTGCCACCAGCAGAGATAGGAGAAACTTTGCGGGGCAGCCCCAGCATTTT.

This rearrangement joins TRBV18 to TRBJ1-4; D uncertain. The CDR3 covers 13 residues. The V gene's germline CDR1 is KGHSH and CDR2 LQKENI. V shed 7 bases and J shed 1 base, with 7 bases lying between them. The CDR3 here is CASWARTNEKLFF. DNA for the CDR3: TGTGCCAGCTGGGCTAGAACTAATGAAAAACTGTTTTTT. The full variable domain, completed using reference TRBV18 and TRBJ1-4, is NAGVMQNPRHLVRRRGQEARLRCSPMKGHSHVYWYRQLPEEGLKFMVYLQKENIIDESGMPKERFSAEFPKEGPSILRIQQVVRGDSAAYFCASWARTNEKLFFGSGTQLSVL.